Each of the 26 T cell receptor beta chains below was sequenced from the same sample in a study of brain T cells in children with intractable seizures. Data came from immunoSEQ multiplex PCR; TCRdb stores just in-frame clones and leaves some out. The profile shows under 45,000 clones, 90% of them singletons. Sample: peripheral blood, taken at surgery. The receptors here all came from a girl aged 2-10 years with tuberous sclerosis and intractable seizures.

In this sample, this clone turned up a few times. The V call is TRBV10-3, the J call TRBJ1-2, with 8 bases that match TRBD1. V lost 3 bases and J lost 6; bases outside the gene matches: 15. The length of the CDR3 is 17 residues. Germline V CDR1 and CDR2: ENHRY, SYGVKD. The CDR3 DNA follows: TGTGCCATCAGTGACCCTAGGACAGGGAATTTTTGGGATGGCTACACCTTC. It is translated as CAISDPRTGNFWDGYTF.

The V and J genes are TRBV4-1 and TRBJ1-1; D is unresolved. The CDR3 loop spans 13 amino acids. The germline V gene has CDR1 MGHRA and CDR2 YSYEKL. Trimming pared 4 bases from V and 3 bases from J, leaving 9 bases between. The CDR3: CASSRTAHTEAFF. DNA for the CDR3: TGCGCCAGCAGCCGGACCGCCCACACTGAAGCTTTCTTT.

CDR3 bases: TGTGCCACGCCCGGGTCTTCCCCCTCTAACTATGGCTACACCTTC. Translated, it gives CATPGSSPSNYGYTF. V gene TRBV19 combines with J gene TRBJ1-2; D remains unclear. Germline CDR1 reads LNHDA; CDR2 reads SQIVND (reference sequence). The CDR3 is 15 residues long. V lost 10 bases and J 0 bases, leaving 18 bases between the germline ends.

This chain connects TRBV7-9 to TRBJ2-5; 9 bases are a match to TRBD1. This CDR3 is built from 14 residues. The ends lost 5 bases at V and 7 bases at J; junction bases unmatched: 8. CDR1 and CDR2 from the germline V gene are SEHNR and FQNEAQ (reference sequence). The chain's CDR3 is CASSTGTGKGTQYF. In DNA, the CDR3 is TGTGCCAGCAGCACCGGGACAGGGAAAGGGACCCAGTACTTC.

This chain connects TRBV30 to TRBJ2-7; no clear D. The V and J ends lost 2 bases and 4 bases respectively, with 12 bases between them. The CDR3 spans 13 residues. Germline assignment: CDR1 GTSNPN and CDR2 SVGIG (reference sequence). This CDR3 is CAWSPGSSYEQYV. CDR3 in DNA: TGTGCCTGGAGTCCCGGGTCCTCATACGAGCAGTACGTC.

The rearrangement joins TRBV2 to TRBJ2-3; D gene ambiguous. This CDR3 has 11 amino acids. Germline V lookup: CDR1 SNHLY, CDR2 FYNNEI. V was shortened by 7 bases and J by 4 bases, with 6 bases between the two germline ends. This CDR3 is CASTLSDTQYF. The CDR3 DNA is TGTGCCAGCACGTTATCAGATACGCAGTATTTT.

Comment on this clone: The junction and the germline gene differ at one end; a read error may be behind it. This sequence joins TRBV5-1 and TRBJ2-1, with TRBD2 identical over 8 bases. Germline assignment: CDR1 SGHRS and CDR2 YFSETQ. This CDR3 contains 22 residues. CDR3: CVSSFNPLRAGEYFLSYNEQFF. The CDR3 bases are TGCGTCAGCAGCTTCAACCCACTCCGAGCGGGGGAGTACTTCCTCTCCTACAATGAGCAGTTCTTC.

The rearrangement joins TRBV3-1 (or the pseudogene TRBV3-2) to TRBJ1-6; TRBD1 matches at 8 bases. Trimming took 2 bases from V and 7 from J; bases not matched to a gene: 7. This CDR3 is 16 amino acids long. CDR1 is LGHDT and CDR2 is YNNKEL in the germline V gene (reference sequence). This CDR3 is CASSQFGRGRNSPLHF. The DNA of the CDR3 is TGTGCCAGCAGCCAATTCGGCAGGGGGCGAAATTCACCCCTCCACTTT.

CDR3 residues: CASSQDLGGSGYTF. CDR3 bases: TGTGCCAGCAGCCAAGATCTAGGAGGGTCCGGCTACACCTTC. The chain recombines TRBV14 with TRBJ1-2; D call uncertain. Germline loops: CDR1 SGHDN, CDR2 FVKESK. The CDR3 length is 14 residues. Trimming removed 0 bases from V and 8 bases from J, with 13 bases in between.

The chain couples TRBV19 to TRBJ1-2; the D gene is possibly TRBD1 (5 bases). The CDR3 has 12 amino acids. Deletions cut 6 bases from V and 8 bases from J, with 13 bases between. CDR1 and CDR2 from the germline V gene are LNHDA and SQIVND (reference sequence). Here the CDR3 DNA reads TGTGCCAGTAGCAACTGGGACGGAGGCTACACCTTC. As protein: CASSNWDGGYTF.

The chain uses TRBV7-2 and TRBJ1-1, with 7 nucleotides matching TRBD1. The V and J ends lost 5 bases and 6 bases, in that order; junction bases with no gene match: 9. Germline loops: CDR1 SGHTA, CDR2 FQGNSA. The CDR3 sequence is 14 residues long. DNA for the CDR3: TGTGCCAGCAGCGATCAGGGGGGGGGCTCTGAAGCTTTCTTT. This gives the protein CASSDQGGGSEAFF.

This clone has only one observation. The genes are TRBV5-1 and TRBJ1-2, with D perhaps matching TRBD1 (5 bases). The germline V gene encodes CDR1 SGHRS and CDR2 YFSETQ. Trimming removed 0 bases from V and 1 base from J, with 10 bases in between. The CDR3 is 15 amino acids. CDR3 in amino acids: CASSLDPGFNYGYTF. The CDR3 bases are TGCGCCAGCAGCTTGGATCCAGGGTTTAACTATGGCTACACCTTC. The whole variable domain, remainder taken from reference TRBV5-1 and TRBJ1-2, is KAGVTQTPRYLIKTRGQQVTLSCSPISGHRSVSWYQQTPGQGLQFLFEYFSETQRNKGNFPGRFSGRQFSNSRSEMNVSTLELGDSALYLCASSLDPGFNYGYTFGSGTRLTVV.

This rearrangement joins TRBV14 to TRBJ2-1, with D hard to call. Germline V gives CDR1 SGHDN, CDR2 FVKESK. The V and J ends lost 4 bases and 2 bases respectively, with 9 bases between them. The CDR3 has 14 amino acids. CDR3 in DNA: TGTGCCAGCAGCCCCTTAGGGACCTACAATGAGCAGTTCTTC. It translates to CASSPLGTYNEQFF. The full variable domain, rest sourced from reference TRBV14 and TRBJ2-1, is EAGVTQFPSHSVIEKGQTVTLRCDPISGHDNLYWYRRVMGKEIKFLLHFVKESKQDESGMPNNRFLAERTGGTYSTLKVQPAELEDSGVYFCASSPLGTYNEQFFGPGTRLTVL.

The CDR3 DNA is TGTGCCAGCAGCTTGGGACTGAGAGCGGGGCCAGATACGCAGTATTTT. Translated, it gives CASSLGLRAGPDTQYF. This chain links TRBV7-8 with TRBJ2-3; TRBD2 aligns across 7 bases. This CDR3 is 16 amino acids long. Germline V gene sequence: CDR1 SGHVS, CDR2 FQNEAQ. V was pared by 3 bases and J by 4 bases, with 10 bases of the junction left unmatched.

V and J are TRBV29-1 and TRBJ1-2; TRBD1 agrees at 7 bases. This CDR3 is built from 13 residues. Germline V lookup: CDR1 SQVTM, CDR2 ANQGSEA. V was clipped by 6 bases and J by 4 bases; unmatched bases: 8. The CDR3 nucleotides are TGCAGCGTCCTCGAGGGGGCCATCTATGGCTACACCTTC. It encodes CSVLEGAIYGYTF.

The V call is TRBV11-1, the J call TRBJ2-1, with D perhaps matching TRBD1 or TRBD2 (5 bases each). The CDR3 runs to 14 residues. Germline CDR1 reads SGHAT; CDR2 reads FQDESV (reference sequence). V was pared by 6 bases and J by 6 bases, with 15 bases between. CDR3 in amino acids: CASRRGVVGNEQFF. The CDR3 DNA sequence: TGTGCCAGCAGGAGAGGGGTTGTTGGCAATGAGCAGTTCTTC.

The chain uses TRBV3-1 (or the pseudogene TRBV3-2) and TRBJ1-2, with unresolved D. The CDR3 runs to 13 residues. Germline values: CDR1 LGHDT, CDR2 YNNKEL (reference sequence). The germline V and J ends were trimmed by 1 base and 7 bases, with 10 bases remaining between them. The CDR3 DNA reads TGTGCCAGCAGCCAAGGTCGGGAGTTTGGCTACACCTTC. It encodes CASSQGREFGYTF.

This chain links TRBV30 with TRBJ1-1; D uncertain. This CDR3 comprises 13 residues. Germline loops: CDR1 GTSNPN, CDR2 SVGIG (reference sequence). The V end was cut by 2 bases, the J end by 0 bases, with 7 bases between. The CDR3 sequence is CAWSKGLNTEAFF. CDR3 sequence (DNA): TGTGCCTGGAGTAAAGGATTGAACACTGAAGCTTTCTTT.

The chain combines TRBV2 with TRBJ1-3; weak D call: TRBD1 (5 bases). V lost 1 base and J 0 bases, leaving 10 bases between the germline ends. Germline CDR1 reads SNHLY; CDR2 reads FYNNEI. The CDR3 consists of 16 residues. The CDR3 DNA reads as TGTGCCAGCAGTGAAGAGGGGCAGGGCTCTGGAAACACCATATATTTT. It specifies CASSEEGQGSGNTIYF.

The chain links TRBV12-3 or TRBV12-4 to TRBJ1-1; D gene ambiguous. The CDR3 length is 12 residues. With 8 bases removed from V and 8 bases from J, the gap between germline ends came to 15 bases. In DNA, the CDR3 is TGTGCCAGCCTATCCGGAGGGATGGAAGCTTTCTTT. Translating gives CASLSGGMEAFF.

The CDR3 spells CAGTGNTIYF. CDR3 DNA: TGTGCCGGGACTGGAAACACCATATATTTT. The V and J genes are TRBV5-5 and TRBJ1-3; D not certain. CDR3 length: 10 residues. V was clipped by 10 bases and J by 2 bases, with 4 bases between them. Germline CDR1 is SGHKS and CDR2 is YYEKEE (reference sequence).

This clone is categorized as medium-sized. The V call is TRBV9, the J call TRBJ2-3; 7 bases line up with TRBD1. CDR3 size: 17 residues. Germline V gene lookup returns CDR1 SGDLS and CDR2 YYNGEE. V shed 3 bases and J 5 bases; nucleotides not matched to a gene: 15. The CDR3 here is CASSARAQGQLRDTQYF. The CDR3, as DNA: TGTGCCAGCAGCGCGAGGGCACAGGGGCAACTGCGAGATACGCAGTATTTT.

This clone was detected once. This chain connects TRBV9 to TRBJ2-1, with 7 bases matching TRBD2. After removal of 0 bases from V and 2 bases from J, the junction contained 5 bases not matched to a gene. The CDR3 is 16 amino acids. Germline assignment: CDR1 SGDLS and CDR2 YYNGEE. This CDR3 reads CASSVEGSGAYNEQFF. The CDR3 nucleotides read TGTGCCAGCAGCGTAGAAGGCAGCGGGGCCTACAATGAGCAGTTCTTC.

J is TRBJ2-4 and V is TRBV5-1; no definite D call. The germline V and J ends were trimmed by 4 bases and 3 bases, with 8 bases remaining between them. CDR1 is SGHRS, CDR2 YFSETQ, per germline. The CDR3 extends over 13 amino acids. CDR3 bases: TGCGCCAGCAGCGCCTCCGACAAAAACATTCAGTACTTC. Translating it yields CASSASDKNIQYF. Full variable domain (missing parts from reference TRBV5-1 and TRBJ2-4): KAGVTQTPRYLIKTRGQQVTLSCSPISGHRSVSWYQQTPGQGLQFLFEYFSETQRNKGNFPGRFSGRQFSNSRSEMNVSTLELGDSALYLCASSASDKNIQYFGAGTRLSVL.

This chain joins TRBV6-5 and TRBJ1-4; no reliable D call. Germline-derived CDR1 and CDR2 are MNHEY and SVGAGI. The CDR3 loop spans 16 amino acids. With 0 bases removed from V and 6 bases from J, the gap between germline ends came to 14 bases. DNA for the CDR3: TGTGCCAGCAGTTACTCGACGGCTAAGGCCCATGAAAAACTGTTTTTT. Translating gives CASSYSTAKAHEKLFF.

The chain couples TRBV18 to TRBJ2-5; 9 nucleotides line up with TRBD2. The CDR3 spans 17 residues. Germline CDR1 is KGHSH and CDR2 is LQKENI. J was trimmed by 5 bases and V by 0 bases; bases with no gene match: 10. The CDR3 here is CASSPPSGGPSGETQYF. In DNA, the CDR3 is TGTGCCAGCTCACCACCGAGCGGGGGGCCCTCCGGGGAGACCCAGTACTTC. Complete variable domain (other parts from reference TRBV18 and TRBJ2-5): NAGVMQNPRHLVRRRGQEARLRCSPMKGHSHVYWYRQLPEEGLKFMVYLQKENIIDESGMPKERFSAEFPKEGPSILRIQQVVRGDSAAYFCASSPPSGGPSGETQYFGPGTRLLVL.